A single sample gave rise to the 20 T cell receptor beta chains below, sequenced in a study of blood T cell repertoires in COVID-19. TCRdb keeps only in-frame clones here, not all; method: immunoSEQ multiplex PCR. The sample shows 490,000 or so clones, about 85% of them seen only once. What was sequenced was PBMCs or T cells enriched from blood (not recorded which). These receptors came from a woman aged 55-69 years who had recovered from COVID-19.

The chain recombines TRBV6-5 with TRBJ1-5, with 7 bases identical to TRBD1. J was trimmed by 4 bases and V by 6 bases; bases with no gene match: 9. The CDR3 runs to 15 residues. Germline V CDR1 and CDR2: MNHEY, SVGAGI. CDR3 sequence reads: CASSAGGRGNQPQHF. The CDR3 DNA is TGTGCCAGCAGCGCGGGTGGCAGGGGGAATCAGCCCCAGCATTTT.

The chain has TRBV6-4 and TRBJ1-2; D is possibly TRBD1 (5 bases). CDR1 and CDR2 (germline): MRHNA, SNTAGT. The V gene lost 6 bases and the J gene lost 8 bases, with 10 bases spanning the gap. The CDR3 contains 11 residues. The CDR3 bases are TGTGCCAGCAGCCAGGGCAGCGGCTACACCTTC. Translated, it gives CASSQGSGYTF.

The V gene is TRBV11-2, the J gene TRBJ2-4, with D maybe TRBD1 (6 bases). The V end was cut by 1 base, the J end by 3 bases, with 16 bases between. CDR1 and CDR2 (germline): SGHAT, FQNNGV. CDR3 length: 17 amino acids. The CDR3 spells CASSLVTGLGDKNIQYF. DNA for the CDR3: TGTGCCAGCAGCTTAGTCACAGGGTTAGGGGACAAAAACATTCAGTACTTC.

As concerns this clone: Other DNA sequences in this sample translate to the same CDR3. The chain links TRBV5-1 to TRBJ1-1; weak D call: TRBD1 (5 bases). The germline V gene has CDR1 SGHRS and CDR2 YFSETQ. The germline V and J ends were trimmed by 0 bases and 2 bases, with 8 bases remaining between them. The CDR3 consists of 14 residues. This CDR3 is CASSLVGQNTEAFF. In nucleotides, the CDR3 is TGCGCCAGCAGCTTGGTGGGGCAAAACACTGAAGCTTTCTTT. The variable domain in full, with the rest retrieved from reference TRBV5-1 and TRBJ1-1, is KAGVTQTPRYLIKTRGQQVTLSCSPISGHRSVSWYQQTPGQGLQFLFEYFSETQRNKGNFPGRFSGRQFSNSRSEMNVSTLELGDSALYLCASSLVGQNTEAFFGQGTRLTVV.

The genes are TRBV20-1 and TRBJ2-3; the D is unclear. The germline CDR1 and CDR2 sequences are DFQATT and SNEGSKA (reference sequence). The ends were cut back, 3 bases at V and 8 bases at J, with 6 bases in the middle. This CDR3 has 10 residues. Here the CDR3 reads CSASLSTQYF. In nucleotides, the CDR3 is TGCAGTGCTAGTCTTTCTACGCAGTATTTT.

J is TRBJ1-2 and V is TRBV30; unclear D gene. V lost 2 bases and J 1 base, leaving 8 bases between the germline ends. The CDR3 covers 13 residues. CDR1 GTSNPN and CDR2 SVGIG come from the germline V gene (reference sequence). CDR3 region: CAWSILRNYGYTF. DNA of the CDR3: TGTGCCTGGAGTATCCTTCGTAACTATGGCTACACCTTC.

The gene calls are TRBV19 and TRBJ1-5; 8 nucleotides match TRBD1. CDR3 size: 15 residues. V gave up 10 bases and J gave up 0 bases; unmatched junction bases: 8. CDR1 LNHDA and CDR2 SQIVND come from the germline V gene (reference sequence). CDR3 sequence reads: CATYRGIGSNQPQHF. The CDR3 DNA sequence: TGTGCCACCTACAGGGGGATAGGTAGCAATCAGCCCCAGCATTTT.

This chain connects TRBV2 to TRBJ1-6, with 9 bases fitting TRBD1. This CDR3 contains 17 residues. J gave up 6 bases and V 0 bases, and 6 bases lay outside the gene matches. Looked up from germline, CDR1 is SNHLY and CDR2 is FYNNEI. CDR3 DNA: TGTGCCAGCAGTGAAGCGCTTCGGGGACAGGGTAATTCACCCCTCCACTTT. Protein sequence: CASSEALRGQGNSPLHF.

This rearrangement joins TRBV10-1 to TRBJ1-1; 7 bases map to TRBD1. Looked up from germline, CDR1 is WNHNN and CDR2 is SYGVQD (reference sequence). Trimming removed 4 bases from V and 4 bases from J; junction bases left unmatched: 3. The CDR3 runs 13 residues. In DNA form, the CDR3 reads TGCGCCAGCAGTGGACAGGGTCCCACTGAAGCTTTCTTT. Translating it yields CASSGQGPTEAFF.

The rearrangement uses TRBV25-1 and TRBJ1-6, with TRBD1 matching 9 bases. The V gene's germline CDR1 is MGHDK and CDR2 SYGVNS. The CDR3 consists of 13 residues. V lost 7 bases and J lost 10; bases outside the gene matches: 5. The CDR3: CASKDRGNSPLHF. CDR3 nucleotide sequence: TGTGCCAGCAAAGACAGGGGGAACTCACCCCTCCACTTT.

CDR3 nucleotide sequence: TGTGCCAGTAGTATGCGTCCCGACAGGGTTGGAGGCTACACCTTC. Encoded protein: CASSMRPDRVGGYTF. The chain carries TRBV19 and TRBJ1-2; 7 bases align to TRBD1. Trimming took 3 bases from V and 8 from J; bases not matched to a gene: 12. Germline-derived CDR1 and CDR2 are LNHDA and SQIVND (reference sequence). This CDR3 contains 15 residues.

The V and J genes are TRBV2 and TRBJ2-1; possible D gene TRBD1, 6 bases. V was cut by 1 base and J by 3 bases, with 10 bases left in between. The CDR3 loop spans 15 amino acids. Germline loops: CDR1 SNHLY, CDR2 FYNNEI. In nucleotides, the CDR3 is TGTGCCAGCAGTGAAGGAGGGGGAGTCTACAATGAGCAGTTCTTC. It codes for CASSEGGGVYNEQFF.

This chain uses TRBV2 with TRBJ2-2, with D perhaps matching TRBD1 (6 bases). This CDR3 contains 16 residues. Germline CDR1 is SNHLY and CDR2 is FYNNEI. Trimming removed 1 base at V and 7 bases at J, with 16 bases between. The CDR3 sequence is CASSEDRQGTVGELFF. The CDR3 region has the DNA TGTGCCAGCAGTGAAGACCGGCAGGGGACGGTCGGGGAGCTGTTTTTT.

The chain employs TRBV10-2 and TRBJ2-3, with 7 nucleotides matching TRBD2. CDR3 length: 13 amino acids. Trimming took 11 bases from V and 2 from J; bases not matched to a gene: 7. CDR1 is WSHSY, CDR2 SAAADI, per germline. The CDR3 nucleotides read TGCGCCGGAATAGCGGGCGACACAGATACGCAGTATTTT. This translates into CAGIAGDTDTQYF.

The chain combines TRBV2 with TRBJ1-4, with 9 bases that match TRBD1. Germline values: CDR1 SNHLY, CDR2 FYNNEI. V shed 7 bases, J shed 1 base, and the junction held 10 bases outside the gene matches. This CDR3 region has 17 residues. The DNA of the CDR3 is TGTGCCAGCATGGGCAACAGGGGGCGAGGAACTAATGAAAAACTGTTTTTT. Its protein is CASMGNRGRGTNEKLFF.

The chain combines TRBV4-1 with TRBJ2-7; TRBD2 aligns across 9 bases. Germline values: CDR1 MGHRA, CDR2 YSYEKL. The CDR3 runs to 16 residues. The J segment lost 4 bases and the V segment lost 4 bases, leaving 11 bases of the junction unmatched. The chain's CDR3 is CASSLGRGSGGYEQYF. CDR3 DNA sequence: TGCGCCAGCAGCCTCGGACGTGGTAGCGGGGGTTACGAGCAGTACTTC.

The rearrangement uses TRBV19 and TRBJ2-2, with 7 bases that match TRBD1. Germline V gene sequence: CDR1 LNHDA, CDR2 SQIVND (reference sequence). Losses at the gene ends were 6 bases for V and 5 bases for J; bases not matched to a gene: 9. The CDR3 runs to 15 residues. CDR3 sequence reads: CASSHRGDITGELFF. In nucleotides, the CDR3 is TGTGCCAGTAGCCACAGGGGAGATATTACCGGGGAGCTGTTTTTT.

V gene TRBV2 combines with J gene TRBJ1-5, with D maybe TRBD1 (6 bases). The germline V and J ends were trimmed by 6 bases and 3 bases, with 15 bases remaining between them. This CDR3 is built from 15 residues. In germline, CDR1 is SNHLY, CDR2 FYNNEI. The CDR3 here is CASSSQGSDNQPQHF. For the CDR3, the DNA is TGTGCCAGCAGCTCACAGGGTAGCGACAATCAGCCCCAGCATTTT.

CDR3 nucleotide sequence: TGTGCCAGCAGTGTGGATTCAGGGTCTAACACTGAAGCTTTCTTT. Translation: CASSVDSGSNTEAFF. The chain combines TRBV25-1 with TRBJ1-1; D might be TRBD1 (5 bases). Germline V gives CDR1 MGHDK, CDR2 SYGVNS. The CDR3 is 15 amino acids. V shed 4 bases and J shed 2 bases, with 14 bases lying between them. The whole variable domain, filled in from reference TRBV25-1 and TRBJ1-1, reads EADIYQTPRYLVIGTGKKITLECSQTMGHDKMYWYQQDPGMELHLIHYSYGVNSTEKGDLSSESTVSRIRTEHFPLTLESARPSHTSQYLCASSVDSGSNTEAFFGQGTRLTVV.

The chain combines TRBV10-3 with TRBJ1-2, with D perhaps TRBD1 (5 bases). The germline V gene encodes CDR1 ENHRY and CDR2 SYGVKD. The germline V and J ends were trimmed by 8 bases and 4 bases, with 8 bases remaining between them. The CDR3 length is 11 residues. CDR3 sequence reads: CAIGGFYGYTF. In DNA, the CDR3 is TGTGCCATCGGGGGGTTCTATGGCTACACCTTC.